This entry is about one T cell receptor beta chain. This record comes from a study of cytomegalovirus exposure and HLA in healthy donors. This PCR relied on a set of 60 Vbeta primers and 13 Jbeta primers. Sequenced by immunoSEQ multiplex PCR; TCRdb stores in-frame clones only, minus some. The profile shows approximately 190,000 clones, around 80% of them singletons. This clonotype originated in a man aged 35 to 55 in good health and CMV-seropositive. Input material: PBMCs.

This CDR3 is CASSLDPSGTTNTGELFF. DNA for the CDR3: TGCGCCAGCAGCTTGGATCCTAGCGGGACTACGAACACCGGGGAGCTGTTTTTT. The chain recombines TRBV5-1 with TRBJ2-2; 9 positions match TRBD2. V lost 0 bases and J lost 0; bases outside the gene matches: 6. Germline loops: CDR1 SGHRS, CDR2 YFSETQ. The CDR3 length is 18 residues.